Following are 9 T cell receptor beta chains from one sample sequenced in a study of cytomegalovirus exposure and HLA in healthy donors (dated by TCRdb to about 2017). Receptor libraries were prepared by the immunoSEQ multiplex PCR assay. Drawn from immuneACCESS, this table holds only the in-frame rearrangements with V and J called that TCRdb kept. Clones are partly lost; checked studies trace under half to an unresolved V gene and leave the rest unexplained. For this sample the table gives about 150,000 clones, of which approximately 94% were detected only once. Of the sample, 1.5% to 2% falls within the top ten clones. Sequencing was performed on PBMCs. The source of these receptors is a man younger than 30 in good health and CMV-seropositive.

This chain uses TRBV6-5 with TRBJ2-2; 9 nucleotides agree with TRBD1. CDR1 and CDR2 from the germline V gene are MNHEY and SVGAGI. V shed 2 bases, J shed 6 bases, and the junction held 4 bases outside the gene matches. The CDR3 loop spans 15 amino acids. This CDR3 is CASSYTGGAAGELFF. For the CDR3, the DNA is TGTGCCAGCAGTTACACAGGGGGCGCGGCCGGGGAGCTGTTTTTT.

The chain uses TRBV11-3 and TRBJ2-7; 9 nucleotides line up with TRBD2. The CDR3 extends over 17 amino acids. Germline loops: CDR1 SGHNT, CDR2 YENEEA. The ends lost 3 bases at V and 1 base at J; junction bases unmatched: 10. CDR3 nucleotides: TGTGCCAGCAGCTTTAGCGGGAGTCGGGCGGTATCCTACGAGCAGTACTTC. Protein sequence: CASSFSGSRAVSYEQYF.

V usage is TRBV5-1 and J usage is TRBJ2-7, with D possibly being TRBD1 (6 bases). The V gene's germline CDR1 is SGHRS and CDR2 YFSETQ. The CDR3 loop spans 16 amino acids. V lost 4 bases and J 0 bases, leaving 17 bases between the germline ends. Here the CDR3 DNA reads TGCGCCAGCAGCGCAGACAGGACGATGAGCTCCTACGAGCAGTACTTC. Translated, it gives CASSADRTMSSYEQYF.

The chain combines TRBV25-1 with TRBJ2-1, with 9 bases lining up with TRBD1. V was clipped by 4 bases and J by 7 bases; unmatched bases: 5. Germline V gene data show CDR1 as MGHDK and CDR2 as SYGVNS. This CDR3 is built from 14 residues. The CDR3 sequence: CASSGYRGLNEQFF. CDR3 in DNA: TGTGCCAGCAGTGGCTACAGGGGGCTGAATGAGCAGTTCTTC.

The chain recombines TRBV29-1 with TRBJ2-3, with a weak D call TRBD1 (5 bases). The CDR3 has 14 amino acids. In germline, CDR1 is SQVTM, CDR2 ANQGSEA. Trimming removed 6 bases from V and 4 bases from J, with 17 bases in between. The CDR3 nucleotides read TGCAGCGTGGGCGGAAGGGCCAGGGCAGATACGCAGTATTTT. Translating it yields CSVGGRARADTQYF.

The V gene is TRBV7-9, the J gene TRBJ1-1; D unresolved. With 7 bases removed from V and 7 bases from J, the gap between germline ends came to 16 bases. From germline, CDR1 is SEHNR and CDR2 FQNEAQ (reference sequence). The CDR3 totals 13 residues. This chain's CDR3 is CASINPPLFEAFF. DNA for the CDR3: TGTGCCAGCATCAACCCGCCCCTATTTGAAGCTTTCTTT.

The chain combines TRBV28 with TRBJ1-1; 7 bases match TRBD1. Losses at the gene ends were 6 bases for V and 6 bases for J; bases not matched to a gene: 10. CDR1 is MDHEN, CDR2 SYDVKM, per germline. The CDR3 length is 14 residues. CDR3 in DNA: TGTGCCAGCAGACTCAGACAGGGTGGATCTGAAGCTTTCTTT. It encodes CASRLRQGGSEAFF.

In its sample, this clone was seen once. The CDR3 loop reads CASSLTGVATDTQYF. In DNA form, the CDR3 reads TGTGCCAGCAGCTTGACAGGGGTAGCCACAGATACGCAGTATTTT. The J gene is TRBJ2-3, the V gene TRBV5-6, with 7 bases lining up with TRBD1. The V gene's germline CDR1 is SGHDT and CDR2 YYEEEE. This CDR3 region has 15 residues. V lost 1 base to trimming and J lost 2 bases; unmatched junction nucleotides: 4.

V and J are TRBV28 and TRBJ2-7; 7 nucleotides align to TRBD1. Germline trimming cut 4 bases from V and 9 bases from J; bases unmatched to any gene: 9. The CDR3 is 13 residues long. CDR1 is MDHEN and CDR2 is SYDVKM in the germline V gene. The CDR3 DNA is TGTGCCAGCAGTTGGGACAGACGGTTGGGGCAGTACTTC. Its translation: CASSWDRRLGQYF. The entire variable domain, with the rest obtained from reference TRBV28 and TRBJ2-7, is as follows: DVKVTQSSRYLVKRTGEKVFLECVQDMDHENMFWYRQDPGLGLRLIYFSYDVKMKEKGDIPEGYSVSREKKERFSLILESASTNQTSMYLCASSWDRRLGQYFGPGTRLTVT.